The source of this T cell receptor (beta chain) is a study of shared clonotypes between healthy human individuals. The method was immunoSEQ multiplex PCR; TCRdb's version includes in-frame clones alone and lacks a portion of them. The repertoire holds some 500,000 clones, around 77% seen once, with approximately 12% in the top ten. Study-wide points: Deeper or shallower sequencing was expected to change how clonotypes are shared among donors. Sampling covered blood only; tissue repertoires likely differ.

As to this clone: The antigen is unknown.

The CDR3 length is 16 residues. Germline V gene data show CDR1 as SGHRS and CDR2 as YFSETQ. The V and J ends lost 7 bases and 0 bases respectively, with 16 bases between them. This receptor was identified in a middle-aged woman in good health. Some clones in this sample may be carry-over from other donors' samples. The chain carries TRBV5-1 and TRBJ1-4; maybe TRBD1 (5 bases). Sequencing was carried out using PBMCs. DNA of the CDR3: TGCGCCAGCTCCACATCCGGGACCTCAACTAATGAAAAACTGTTTTTT. Amino acids: CASSTSGTSTNEKLFF.